This paragraph covers one TCR beta chain sequence. The target antigen is unknown. The germline V gene has CDR1 ENHRY and CDR2 SYGVKD. Trimming cost V 6 bases and J 0 bases, with 17 bases left between them. The CDR3 spans 16 residues. The data were taken from a study of cytomegalovirus exposure and HLA in healthy donors. Study-wide findings and caveats: A later analysis found most CMV-associated TCR beta chains apparently HLA-restricted.

13 Jbeta primers and 60 Vbeta primers were used for the PCR. In the authors' workflow: Later work found around 72 million unique TCR beta chains, with 9.5 million to 14 million shared. Profiling relied on immunoSEQ multiplex PCR, and the TCRdb table lists in-frame clones only, not all of them. The V and J calls and clone size were taken over from that table, and D and trimming were inferred from the DNA. This table holds fewer than 120,000 clones, 65% to 80% found once. The clonotype originates from an older woman in good health and CMV-seropositive. The chain links TRBV10-3 to TRBJ1-1; D unresolved. Sequenced material: PBMCs. This CDR3 is CAISVTPPGLNTEAFF. In nucleotides, the CDR3 is TGTGCCATCAGCGTAACGCCTCCGGGTTTGAACACTGAAGCTTTCTTT.